The sequence of this TCR beta chain was determined in a study of shared clonotypes between healthy human individuals. V was cut by 3 bases and J by 3 bases, with 6 bases left in between. The V gene's germline CDR1 is WNHNN and CDR2 SYGVQD (reference sequence). CDR3 size: 12 residues. This clone was detected once. Libraries were prepared by immunoSEQ multiplex PCR; TCRdb keeps only in-frame clonotypes and omits some of them. The sample includes millions of clones, just over 90% of them seen just once. Sequences were obtained from naive CD4+ T cells sorted from blood. Subset indicated: CD45RA+ positively selected. The chain links TRBV10-1 to TRBJ2-7; D is undetermined. The sequence came from a man between 18 and 29 years old in good health. CDR3 bases: TGCGCCAGCAGTGAAACTGACTACGAGCAGTACTTC. It specifies CASSETDYEQYF.